This T cell receptor (beta chain) was identified during a study of T cells after yellow fever vaccination. Whole-study findings and limits: Few clonotypes appeared in both CD4 and CD8 compartments.

There are 12 residues in the CDR3. On this clonotype: Its antigen is undetermined. At one of its ends the junction is not consistent with the germline gene, which may arise from a read error.

TCRdb re-called the 5' RACE reads with MiXCR, one entry per CDR3 protein. The sample records around 320,000 distinct CDR3 sequences, roughly a tenth being singletons. The chain employs TRBV12-3 or TRBV12-4 and TRBJ2-3; 7 nucleotides match TRBD2. The clonotype was recovered from a young man who received the YFV17D yellow fever vaccine. The sample consisted of CD4+ T cells sorted from PBMCs, taken 45 days after the yellow fever booster vaccination. As DNA, the CDR3 is TGTGCCAGCTGTTTAGCGGGAGATACGCAGTATTTT. It translates to CASCLAGDTQYF.